This T cell receptor beta chain emerged from a study of beta chain features in type 1 diabetes. Points from the study as a whole: Cells with high TCR expression could be over-represented when cDNA is sequenced. The naive, central memory and Treg TCRB repertoires showed an apparent similarity that was greater among patients than among healthy donors. People with Type 1 diabetes carried modestly yet significantly shorter TCRB CDR3s in all four CD4+ subsets.

The CDR3 has 13 amino acids. Germline V gives CDR1 SQVTM, CDR2 ANQGSEA. Trimming left V 3 bases short and J 1 base short, with 7 bases between. cDNA synthesis used the whole RNA isolate, giving expressed TCRB sequences. Measured with immunoSEQ multiplex PCR; TCRdb has only the in-frame clones, and not every one. The profile covers 300,000 or so clones, with approximately 9.9% appearing a single time and roughly 1% taken by the ten largest. This clone was seen a handful of times. Its antigen is as yet unknown. The specimen was central memory CD4+ T cells from blood. The V gene is TRBV29-1, the J gene TRBJ1-5; D not resolved. This TCR was recovered from a man aged 30 to 45 with type 1 diabetes. The DNA for the CDR3 is TGCAGCGTTGAGTTGGAAAGCAATCAGCCCCAGCATTTT. This translates into CSVELESNQPQHF. Using reference TRBV29-1 and TRBJ1-5 for the parts outside the CDR3, the full variable domain is SAVISQKPSRDICQRGTSLTIQCQVDSQVTMMFWYRQQPGQSLTLIATANQGSEATYESGFVIDKFPISRPNLTFSTLTVSNMSPEDSSIYLCSVELESNQPQHFGDGTRLSIL.